This is a list of T cell receptor beta chains from one sample in a study of CD8 T cells in ankylosing spondylitis. Each CDR3 protein is one row after TCRdb ran MiXCR on the 5' RACE reads. The profile shows 450,000 or so distinct CDR3 sequences, 25% to 30% of them singletons. The sample consisted of blood, either unsorted or a sorted T cell fraction (not recorded which). These receptors were collected from a male donor with ankylosing spondylitis. Each CDR3 is given with its conserved first and last residue. The D gene is left open where the match is weak. Clone size is shown for a subset of rows, as once, few, many or a class of expanded clone.

clone_size j_call d_call v_call cdr3_nt cdr3_aa
. TRBJ2-3 . TRBV2 TGTGCCAGCAGTGAAAACAGACTTGAGGATACGCAGTATTTT CASSENRLEDTQYF
. TRBJ2-3 . TRBV20-1 TGCAGTGGCCGGAGCGGAAGCACAGATACGCAGTATTTT CSGRSGSTDTQYF
few TRBJ2-1 . TRBV10-3 TGTGCCACTCAGAAGGACTACAATGAGCAGTTCTTC CATQKDYNEQFF
. TRBJ2-2 . TRBV20-1 TGCAGTGCTAGGTCAGGGGCCACCGGGGAGCTGTTTTTT CSARSGATGELFF
. TRBJ1-1 . TRBV29-1 TGCAGCGTCCCTCAGGCAACTGAAGCTTTCTTT CSVPQATEAFF
few TRBJ1-5 TRBD1 TRBV12-3/TRBV12-4 TGTGCCAGCAGTTTTAAATCCGGGACAGGGGATCAGCCCCAGCATTTT CASSFKSGTGDQPQHF
. TRBJ1-5 . TRBV10-2 TGCGCCAGCAGTGAGGTAGCAGGCAATCAGCCCCAGCATTTT CASSEVAGNQPQHF
. TRBJ2-3 . TRBV29-1 TGCAGCGTTGGACAACCAAGCACAGATACGCAGTATTTT CSVGQPSTDTQYF
few TRBJ2-5 . TRBV19 TGTGCCAGTAGTACTACAGGGGAGGAAGGGGAGACCCAGTACTTC CASSTTGEEGETQYF
. TRBJ2-3 . TRBV13 TGTGCCAGCAGCTTTTCCGACGGGCGCACAGATACGCAGTATTTT CASSFSDGRTDTQYF
few TRBJ1-2 . TRBV5-8 TGTGCCAGCAGCTACAGTGCTAACTATGGCTACACCTTC CASSYSANYGYTF
. TRBJ2-3 . TRBV10-3 TGTGCCATCAGGATCGACTTATCGGGCGTCACAGATACGCAGTATTTT CAIRIDLSGVTDTQYF
few TRBJ2-2 . TRBV20-1 TGCAGTGCTAGAGGAAAGGGATCCTTCGGGGAGCTGTTTTTT CSARGKGSFGELFF
. TRBJ1-2 . TRBV9 TGTGCCAGCAGCGCCCTGACAGGCTATGGCTACACCTTC CASSALTGYGYTF
. TRBJ2-5 . TRBV9 TGTGCCAGCAGCCCCCGAGGTGGACAAGAGACCCAGTACTTC CASSPRGGQETQYF
few TRBJ2-1 TRBD2 TRBV24-1 TGTGCCACCCGGGGAGCGGGAGAATACAATGAGCAGTTCTTC CATRGAGEYNEQFF
. TRBJ2-7 TRBD2 TRBV5-5 TGTGCCAGCAGCTCGGGACTAGCGGGAACCTACGAGCAGTACTTC CASSSGLAGTYEQYF
. TRBJ2-3 . TRBV5-1 TGCGCCAGCAGCTTGGACCAGTCAGAGACAGATACGCAGTATTTT CASSLDQSETDTQYF
few TRBJ1-2 . TRBV28 TGTGCCAGCAGTTCAGAGTATGGCTACACCTTC CASSSEYGYTF
. TRBJ1-2 TRBD1 TRBV20-1 TGCAGTGCCCAGGGGAACAGGGGTTACACCTTC CSAQGNRGYTF
few TRBJ2-5 TRBD2 TRBV5-1 TGCGCCAGCAGTGACCCCCGGACTAGCGGGAGTTTCGAAGAGACCCAGTACTTC CASSDPRTSGSFEETQYF
. TRBJ2-1 TRBD1 TRBV20-1 TGCAGTGCTAGAGAAGGGACAGTCAATGAGCAGTTCTTC CSAREGTVNEQFF
few TRBJ1-1 . TRBV20-1 TGCAGTGCTAGCGGACAGATCATGAACACTGAAGCTTTCTTT CSASGQIMNTEAFF
few TRBJ2-2 . TRBV7-2 TGTGCCAGCAGCTTAGGATTTCGCGGGGAGCTGTTTTTT CASSLGFRGELFF
. TRBJ2-1 . TRBV18 TGTGCCAGCTCACAACAGGGTCCCGGGAATGAGCAGTTCTTC CASSQQGPGNEQFF
many TRBJ2-1 . TRBV7-9 TGTGCCAGCAGCTTAGGTCAACTAGGTCCCAATGAGCAGTTCTTC CASSLGQLGPNEQFF
. TRBJ2-3 TRBD2 TRBV12-3/TRBV12-4 TGTGCCAGCAGTTTCGATCGACTAGCGGGACCCGATACGCAGTATTTT CASSFDRLAGPDTQYF
many TRBJ2-1 TRBD2 TRBV29-1 TGCAGCGGTAGGGGACTAGCGGTTAATGAGCAGTTCTTC CSGRGLAVNEQFF
few TRBJ2-3 . TRBV20-1 TGCAGTGCTAGAGACCGCACAGATACGCAGTATTTT CSARDRTDTQYF
once TRBJ2-5 TRBD2 TRBV6-5 TGTGCCAGCAGTTACCGTAGCGGGAGGGGAGAGACCCAGTACTTC CASSYRSGRGETQYF
. TRBJ2-7 TRBD2 TRBV5-5 TGTGCCAGCATCCTCATTAGCGGGAGCGCCAATAACGAGCAGTACTTC CASILISGSANNEQYF
few TRBJ2-3 . TRBV7-8 TGTGCCAGCAGCCCGTGGGGGGGCGTAGATACGCAGTATTTT CASSPWGGVDTQYF
many TRBJ1-1 . TRBV12-3/TRBV12-4 TGTGCCAGCAGGCGACAGCTTATGGACACTGAAGCTTTCTTT CASRRQLMDTEAFF
few TRBJ1-1 . TRBV5-6 TGTGCCAGCAGCTTTGGAGGGAGGGGGACTGAAGCTTTCTTT CASSFGGRGTEAFF
. TRBJ2-2 . TRBV5-6 TGTGCCAGCAGCGATACAAGGCTGGGGAACACCGGGGAGCTGTTTTTT CASSDTRLGNTGELFF
many TRBJ1-5 . TRBV5-1 TGCGCCAGCAGCCCGGGACCTTATAGCAATCAGCCCCAGCATTTT CASSPGPYSNQPQHF
few TRBJ1-5 TRBD1 TRBV12-3/TRBV12-4 TGTGCCAGCAGGAGGACAGGGCATCAGCCCCAGCATTTT CASRRTGHQPQHF
many TRBJ2-5 . TRBV7-8 TGTGCCAGCAGCTTGGCACAGGGTATAAAGACCCAGTACTTC CASSLAQGIKTQYF
few TRBJ2-1 . TRBV20-1 TGCAGTGCTAGAAGGGAGCGCAGCTCCTACAATGAGCAGTTCTTC CSARRERSSYNEQFF
. TRBJ1-1 . TRBV5-1 TGCGCCAGCACTTATACGACAGACTCCACTGAAGCTTTCTTT CASTYTTDSTEAFF
few TRBJ1-1 . TRBV29-1 TGCAGCGGGGGGGGGGACGAGGGCACTGAAGCTTTCTTT CSGGGDEGTEAFF
. TRBJ1-4 . TRBV5-1 TGCGCCAGCAGAACAGCAACTAATGAAAAACTGTTTTTT CASRTATNEKLFF
. TRBJ2-1 TRBD2 TRBV5-8 TGTGCCAGCAGCTGGGGTAGCGGGAGTTGGAATGAGCAGTTCTTC CASSWGSGSWNEQFF
. TRBJ1-5 . TRBV2 TGTGCCAGCACGAGGGAATCTGGAAATCAGCCCCAGCATTTT CASTRESGNQPQHF
many TRBJ2-5 . TRBV12-3/TRBV12-4 TGTGCCAGCAGTTTCTTAGAGACCCAGTACTTC CASSFLETQYF